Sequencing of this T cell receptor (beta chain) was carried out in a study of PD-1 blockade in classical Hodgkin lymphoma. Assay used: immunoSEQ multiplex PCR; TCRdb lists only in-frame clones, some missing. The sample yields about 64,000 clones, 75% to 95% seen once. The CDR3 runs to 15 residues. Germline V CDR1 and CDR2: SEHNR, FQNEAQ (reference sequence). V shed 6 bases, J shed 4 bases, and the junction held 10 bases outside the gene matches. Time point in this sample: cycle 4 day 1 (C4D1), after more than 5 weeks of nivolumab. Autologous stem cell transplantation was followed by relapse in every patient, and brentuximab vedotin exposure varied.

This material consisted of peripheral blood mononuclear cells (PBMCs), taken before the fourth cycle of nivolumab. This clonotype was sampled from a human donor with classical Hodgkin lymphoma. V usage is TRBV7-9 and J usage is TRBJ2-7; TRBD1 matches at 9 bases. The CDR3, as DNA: TGTGCCAGCAGTCCAGACAGGGGGATCGGTTACGAGCAGTACTTC. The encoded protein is CASSPDRGIGYEQYF.